This T cell receptor (beta chain) was documented in a study of shared clonotypes between healthy human individuals (dated by TCRdb to between 2020 and 2021). At the level of the whole study: A couple of women and a few men aged 18 to 49 years were included in the cohort. For each donor, CD4 naive and CD4 memory were each given three plates, CD8 naive was given two plates, and CD8 memory was given one plate. Per donor, leukapheresis produced somewhere between about 0.8 and 9 billion PBMCs. To increase sequencing depth and limit assay-specific biases, TCR repertoire library preparation and sequencing were carried out by different laboratories using diverse techniques. To estimate repertoire size and how much clonotype sharing occurs between individuals, the study deeply sequenced the blood TCR repertoires of about five healthy adults.

Broader findings and caveats from the paper: Rarefaction of sorted-subset datasets indicated incomplete sequencing despite the large sequencing depth. Sharing across several donors was observed for about 5% of naive CD4, less than 4% of naive CD8, roughly 2.3% of memory CD4, and less than 0.45% of memory CD8 clonotypes. Sampling was restricted to blood, and TCR repertoires in tissues likely differ from the TCR repertoires found in blood. Clonotypes shared by all four sorted-subset donors showed higher generation probabilities than non-shared clonotypes. Pairwise subsampling led to the expectation that sequencing depth would affect the degree of clonotype sharing among donors. Because the study included a small number of donors, the genetic and exposure-history diversity represented was limited. Naive subsets generally had larger estimated clonotype richness than memory subsets did.

Concerning this clone: Which antigen it targets is not known. No base quality values were provided; no much bigger clone lies one nucleotide off.

The cysteine opens and the phenylalanine closes a CDR3 of 18 amino acids. The read is trimmed to its CDR3 DNA, 54 bases read in frame from base 1. CDR1 and CDR2 are read off the germline V gene as MGHRA and YSYEKL. V lost 6 bases and J lost 4 bases, and the count of bases not matched to a germline gene is 14. The donors were healthy, HIV-negative adults who had no recently reported acute infections or vaccinations. Every donor was a Caucasian adult living in Nashville, Tennessee, USA. Magnetic negative selection was used to enrich CD4+ T cells, after which naive cells were positively selected on CD45RA and the negative fraction became the memory subset. Blood was collected by leukapheresis, and PBMCs were isolated by Ficoll-Histopaque density gradient centrifugation and then cryopreserved in liquid nitrogen vapor phase. Purity and quantity of every magnetically sorted T cell population were checked by analytical flow cytometry. Each sorted fraction had its genomic DNA isolated and then quantified by UV absorbance on a Nanodrop 2000c.

Using the deep immunoSEQ assay, TCR CDR3 regions were amplified from genomic DNA by multiplex PCR. Extracted genomic DNA from each cell subset was spread evenly across all wells of several immunoSEQ 96-well plates, with each plate serving as a replicate. Each replicate PCR for sorted subsets received roughly 200 ng genomic DNA, equal to about 29,000 T cell genomes. The purified libraries were quantified using a Qubit 3.0 fluorometer, sized with a Bioanalyzer 2100, and then quantified again using the KAPA Library Quantification kit. Every immunoSEQ 96-well plate was sequenced on a separate single-read 150-cycle Illumina NextSeq 550 flow cell. As for how the authors treated the data: The immunoSEQ output contained only junctional sequences without quality scores, so filtering could not match that applied to full-length reads. To assign V/J genes and CDR3, sequences were annotated using PyIR, a Python wrapper for IgBLAST v1.9, with IMGT germline references. Reads were filtered out if the reads had weak V/J assignments (E-value above 1e-6), no CDR3, stop codons, out-of-frame junctions, or ambiguous translated residues. V3J clonotypes were defined as sequences sharing an identical inferred V gene, J gene, and CDR3 amino acid sequence. To compute the percentage overlap between repertoires, the number of shared unique clonotypes was divided by the size of the smaller repertoire. Three approaches were used to assess repertoire richness: RTK rarefaction, the Chao1 estimator, and Recon v2.1 estimates of unobserved clonotypes. Generation probabilities were computed with OLGA for all TCRbeta clonotypes obtained by the gDNA method from a few donors. TCRdb retrieved this table from immuneACCESS and kept in-frame rearrangements only. Not all clones are present; in checked studies, unresolved V genes account for under half, and no reason is known for the remainder. The DNA gave D and trimming, while V, J and clone size come from that table. The sample records 1 million to 1.3 million clones, 75% to 80% of which are singletons. Together, the top ten hold 0.5% to 0.65% of the sample.

The chain was built from TRBV4-1 and TRBJ2-1; the junction holds 11 bases that match TRBD2. Source material: memory CD4+ T cells from PBMCs. The cell subset or site tag for this specimen amounts to: CD45RA-negative fraction. This TCR came from a man aged 18 to 30 in good health. Some clones in this sample may be carry-over from other donors' samples. In nucleotides, the sequence is TGCGCCAGCAGGCGACTAGCGGGACCCCTCCCCGCGTACAATGAGCAGTTCTTC. This codes for CASRRLAGPLPAYNEQFF.